Below are 27 T cell receptor beta chains sequenced from a single sample in a study of blood T cell repertoires in COVID-19. This table comes from immunoSEQ multiplex PCR, and its TCRdb copy is limited to in-frame clones, with some not included. The sample holds a few hundred thousand clones, about 89% seen once. Sequenced input: peripheral blood. These TCRs come from a woman aged 40 to 50 who had recovered from COVID-19.

The chain carries TRBV7-8 and TRBJ2-1, with TRBD1 matching over 7 bases. With 1 base clipped from V and 6 bases from J, the junction kept 27 bases outside the gene matches. Germline CDR1 is SGHVS and CDR2 is FQNEAQ. The CDR3 consists of 22 residues. The CDR3 is CASSLDDPLATLTGILFNEQFF. CDR3 DNA sequence: TGTGCCAGCAGCTTAGACGACCCCCTCGCGACTCTGACAGGGATCCTGTTCAATGAGCAGTTCTTC.

J is TRBJ2-3 and V is TRBV2; 9 bases match TRBD1. With V trimmed by 6 bases and J by 5 bases, 3 bases remained unmatched. Germline values: CDR1 SNHLY, CDR2 FYNNEI. CDR3 length: 13 amino acids. DNA of the CDR3: TGTGCCAGCAGACAGGGGGCGGGAGATACGCAGTATTTT. Protein product: CASRQGAGDTQYF. Variable domain in full (rest from reference TRBV2 and TRBJ2-3): EPEVTQTPSHQVTQMGQEVILRCVPISNHLYFYWYRQILGQKVEFLVSFYNNEISEKSEIFDDQFSVERPDGSNFTLKIRSTKLEDSAMYFCASRQGAGDTQYFGPGTRLTVL.

The CDR3 nucleotides are TGTGCCAGCTCACCACCGGGGGCGGGAGAGACCCAGTACTTC. Its protein is CASSPPGAGETQYF. The V and J genes are TRBV18 and TRBJ2-5; a possible D gene is TRBD1 (6 bases). The CDR3 is 14 amino acids. Germline CDR1 reads KGHSH; CDR2 reads LQKENI. Trimming stripped 0 bases from V and 4 bases from J, with 9 bases between. Combining the CDR3 with reference TRBV18 and TRBJ2-5 gives the whole variable domain NAGVMQNPRHLVRRRGQEARLRCSPMKGHSHVYWYRQLPEEGLKFMVYLQKENIIDESGMPKERFSAEFPKEGPSILRIQQVVRGDSAAYFCASSPPGAGETQYFGPGTRLLVL.

This chain connects TRBV12-3 or TRBV12-4 to TRBJ1-2, with no clear D. The V end lost 0 bases, the J end lost 4 bases, and 6 bases lay between the germline ends. The CDR3 is 13 residues long. CDR3 sequence (DNA): TGTGCCAGCAGTTTAGCGGGCATCTATGGCTACACCTTC. It encodes CASSLAGIYGYTF.

This rearrangement joins TRBV19 to TRBJ1-3, with D maybe TRBD1 (5 bases). Trimming removed 9 bases from V and 3 bases from J, with 15 bases in between. The germline CDR1 and CDR2 sequences are LNHDA and SQIVND (reference sequence). The CDR3 is made up of 14 amino acids. CDR3 loop: CASRVEGGGNTIYF. Written as DNA, the CDR3 is TGTGCCAGCAGGGTGGAGGGCGGTGGAAACACCATATATTTT. Full variable domain (outside the CDR3, taken from reference TRBV19 and TRBJ1-3): DGGITQSPKYLFRKEGQNVTLSCEQNLNHDAMYWYRQDPGQGLRLIYYSQIVNDFQKGDIAEGYSVSREKKESFPLTVTSAQKNPTAFYLCASRVEGGGNTIYFGEGSWLTVV.

The chain employs TRBV2 and TRBJ1-3; tentative D call: TRBD1 (5 bases). CDR1 and CDR2 (germline): SNHLY, FYNNEI. The V end was cut by 8 bases, the J end by 0 bases, with 14 bases between. The CDR3 loop spans 15 amino acids. CDR3 nucleotide sequence: TGTGCCAGCGGGGGAGGAGTTAGCTCTGGAAACACCATATATTTT. It translates to CASGGGVSSGNTIYF. The variable domain in full, completed from reference TRBV2 and TRBJ1-3, reads EPEVTQTPSHQVTQMGQEVILRCVPISNHLYFYWYRQILGQKVEFLVSFYNNEISEKSEIFDDQFSVERPDGSNFTLKIRSTKLEDSAMYFCASGGGVSSGNTIYFGEGSWLTVV.

The chain uses TRBV19 and TRBJ2-6, with unresolved D. V was shortened by 3 bases and J by 3 bases, with 6 bases between the two germline ends. The CDR3 totals 14 residues. Germline V gives CDR1 LNHDA, CDR2 SQIVND (reference sequence). The CDR3 DNA is TGTGCCAGTAGTATCCGCGATGGGGCCAACGTCCTGACTTTC. Amino acid sequence: CASSIRDGANVLTF. The full variable domain, its missing parts supplied by reference TRBV19 and TRBJ2-6, is DGGITQSPKYLFRKEGQNVTLSCEQNLNHDAMYWYRQDPGQGLRLIYYSQIVNDFQKGDIAEGYSVSREKKESFPLTVTSAQKNPTAFYLCASSIRDGANVLTFGAGSRLTVL.

This chain joins TRBV5-1 and TRBJ2-1; TRBD2 aligns across 7 bases. J gave up 8 bases and V 4 bases, and 15 bases lay outside the gene matches. CDR3 length: 16 residues. CDR1 SGHRS and CDR2 YFSETQ come from the germline V gene. Written as DNA, the CDR3 is TGCGCCAGCAGCCCCCCTCGTCTTGCGGGAGAGTATGAGCAGTTCTTC. Translating gives CASSPPRLAGEYEQFF.

This clone appeared once. The chain joins TRBV29-1 to TRBJ2-3; 13 nucleotides align to TRBD2. The CDR3 contains 16 residues. J gave up 6 bases and V 5 bases, and 11 bases lay outside the gene matches. Germline CDR1 is SQVTM and CDR2 is ANQGSEA. The CDR3 DNA reads as TGCAGCGTTAAAACCGGGACTAGCGGGATTGGGGATACGCAGTATTTT. This gives the protein CSVKTGTSGIGDTQYF.

This chain connects TRBV19 to TRBJ1-5, with D maybe TRBD1 (5 bases). Per the germline V gene, CDR1 is LNHDA and CDR2 is SQIVND (reference sequence). Trimming pared 1 base from V and 8 bases from J, leaving 12 bases between. The CDR3 contains 14 residues. The CDR3, as DNA: TGTGCCAGTAGTATAGTTCAGGCCAGGGAGCCCCAGCATTTT. This gives the protein CASSIVQAREPQHF.

The CDR3 DNA reads as TGTGCCAGCAGCCCCAGGGGGAACACCGGGGAGCTGTTTTTT. The encoded protein is CASSPRGNTGELFF. This chain joins TRBV9 and TRBJ2-2; D may be TRBD1 (6 bases). The CDR3 extends over 14 amino acids. V lost 4 bases to trimming and J lost 1 base, with 8 bases between them. The V gene's germline CDR1 is SGDLS and CDR2 YYNGEE.

V is TRBV5-1 and J is TRBJ2-7, with TRBD2 matching 8 bases. V lost 0 bases, J lost 2 bases, and 10 bases stayed unmatched. The germline CDR1 and CDR2 sequences are SGHRS and YFSETQ. The CDR3 length is 17 residues. The CDR3 protein is CASSLDMFSGATYEQYF. DNA for the CDR3: TGCGCCAGCAGCTTGGACATGTTTAGCGGGGCCACCTACGAGCAGTACTTC.

This sequence joins TRBV7-9 and TRBJ2-7, with 9 nucleotides matching TRBD2. Germline-derived CDR1 and CDR2 are SEHNR and FQNEAQ (reference sequence). J was trimmed by 7 bases and V by 5 bases; bases with no gene match: 12. The CDR3 length is 15 residues. CDR3 sequence (DNA): TGTGCCAGCAGCCCCGAGGGCGGGAGGGTCGGGGAGCAGTACTTC. As protein: CASSPEGGRVGEQYF.

The chain links TRBV21-1 to TRBJ2-7; TRBD1 is taken as the D call from the table, unchecked against the DNA. TRBV21-1 is assigned pseudogene status. The CDR3 covers 15 residues. The CDR3 bases are TGTGCCAGAATTATTCGGGACACCTTCTCCTACGAGCAGTACTTC. Translated: CARIIRDTFSYEQYF.

The rearrangement links TRBV10-3 to TRBJ2-1, with 8 bases that match TRBD1. Germline V CDR1 and CDR2: ENHRY, SYGVKD. V dropped 8 bases and J dropped 3; count of bases not matched to a gene: 15. There are 17 residues in the CDR3. CDR3 in amino acids: CAIGRDRPRSLYNEQFF. The CDR3 DNA reads TGTGCCATCGGCAGGGACAGGCCGCGGAGCCTCTACAATGAGCAGTTCTTC.

This clone was detected once. The V call is TRBV5-1, the J call TRBJ2-1, with D tentatively TRBD1 (6 bases). V lost 2 bases and J 0 bases, leaving 15 bases between the germline ends. This CDR3 is 17 amino acids long. Germline V gene data show CDR1 as SGHRS and CDR2 as YFSETQ. The CDR3 coding sequence is TGCGCCAGCAGCTTCTCGACAGGTTTAGCCTCCTACAATGAGCAGTTCTTC. Encoded protein: CASSFSTGLASYNEQFF.

The chain carries TRBV14 and TRBJ2-3, with TRBD2 identical over 9 bases. This CDR3 is built from 17 residues. Germline CDR1 SGHDN, CDR2 FVKESK. J lost 5 bases, V lost 2 bases, and 11 bases had no gene match. The CDR3 region has the DNA TGTGCCAGCAGCCAAATCGGTAGCGGGAGAAAGGGAGATACGCAGTATTTT. Translation gives CASSQIGSGRKGDTQYF.

This chain connects TRBV7-2 to TRBJ2-3, with 12 positions matching TRBD2. The germline V gene encodes CDR1 SGHTA and CDR2 FQGNSA. The CDR3 extends over 18 amino acids. Trimming took 1 base from V and 4 from J; bases not matched to a gene: 9. The CDR3 coding sequence is TGTGCCAGCAGCTTAGTTCTAGCGGGAGGGCCGGGCGCAGATACGCAGTATTTT. It translates to CASSLVLAGGPGADTQYF.

V usage is TRBV5-1 and J usage is TRBJ2-1; 7 bases map to TRBD2. V lost 0 bases and J lost 7; bases outside the gene matches: 7. Germline CDR1 and CDR2: SGHRS and YFSETQ. This CDR3 contains 15 residues. CDR3 sequence: CASSLEGYGGNEQFF. The CDR3 DNA is TGCGCCAGCAGCTTGGAAGGGTACGGGGGGAATGAGCAGTTCTTC. Full variable domain (remainder filled in from reference TRBV5-1 and TRBJ2-1): KAGVTQTPRYLIKTRGQQVTLSCSPISGHRSVSWYQQTPGQGLQFLFEYFSETQRNKGNFPGRFSGRQFSNSRSEMNVSTLELGDSALYLCASSLEGYGGNEQFFGPGTRLTVL.

The count of this clone is one. This chain joins TRBV7-2 and TRBJ2-7, with 7 bases that match TRBD1. After removal of 5 bases from V and 4 bases from J, the junction contained 5 bases not matched to a gene. The germline V gene has CDR1 SGHTA and CDR2 FQGNSA. This CDR3 spans 13 amino acids. CDR3 in amino acids: CASSPGTDYEQYF. The CDR3 DNA reads as TGTGCCAGCAGCCCGGGGACAGATTACGAGCAGTACTTC.

This chain links TRBV7-2 with TRBJ2-2; TRBD2 aligns across 11 bases. The CDR3 consists of 17 residues. The germline V gene encodes CDR1 SGHTA and CDR2 FQGNSA. Losses at the gene ends were 5 bases for V and 4 bases for J; bases not matched to a gene: 9. CDR3 sequence (DNA): TGTGCCAGCAGCCCCAAACTAGCGGGAGTCCCCACCGGGGAGCTGTTTTTT. Amino acids: CASSPKLAGVPTGELFF.

V gene TRBV21-1 combines with J gene TRBJ1-4; TRBD1 was called by the table and not checked on the DNA. TRBV21-1 is annotated as a pseudogene. The CDR3 has 18 residues. The CDR3 DNA is TGTGCCAGCAGCAACGGGACAGGAGACACTGCAACTAATGAAAAACTGTTTTTT. This codes for CASSNGTGDTATNEKLFF.

This clone turned up a few times. The sample carries other DNA sequences with the same CDR3. The chain links TRBV12-3 or TRBV12-4 to TRBJ1-1; the D gene is possibly TRBD1 (5 bases). V lost 3 bases to trimming and J lost 4 bases, with 9 bases between them. The CDR3 is 13 amino acids. In nucleotides, the CDR3 is TGTGCCAGCAGTTTTGGGGGGGGCACTGAAGCTTTCTTT. Its protein product is CASSFGGGTEAFF.

The chain links TRBV27 to TRBJ2-2, with TRBD1 matching over 7 bases. Trimming cost V 3 bases and J 1 base; bases outside gene matches: 2. The V gene's germline CDR1 is MNHEY and CDR2 SMNVEV (reference sequence). CDR3 length: 15 amino acids. The CDR3 region has the DNA TGTGCCAGCAGTTTCCGGGACAGGAACACCGGGGAGCTGTTTTTT. It encodes CASSFRDRNTGELFF.

This clone was observed a few times. The chain carries TRBV18 and TRBJ1-1; 8 bases map to TRBD1. CDR1 is KGHSH, CDR2 LQKENI, per germline. This CDR3 is 16 amino acids long. The trim removed 3 bases at V and 5 bases at J, leaving 11 bases unmatched. Here the CDR3 reads CASSPGGRGLGTEAFF. The CDR3 region has the DNA TGTGCCAGCTCACCTGGGGGCAGGGGGCTCGGGACTGAAGCTTTCTTT.

The chain carries TRBV3-1 (or the pseudogene TRBV3-2) and TRBJ1-5; 9 bases map to TRBD1. J was trimmed by 1 base and V by 3 bases; bases with no gene match: 7. CDR3 length: 17 residues. In germline, CDR1 is LGHDT, CDR2 YNNKEL (reference sequence). CDR3 nucleotides: TGTGCCAGCAGCCAGGCCACCGGGACAGGGAGCAATCAGCCCCAGCATTTT. As protein: CASSQATGTGSNQPQHF.

The chain carries TRBV7-9 and TRBJ2-1; 7 bases agree with TRBD2. The CDR3 has 15 amino acids. The germline CDR1 and CDR2 sequences are SEHNR and FQNEAQ (reference sequence). The V segment lost 2 bases and the J segment 6 bases; nucleotides outside the gene matches: 7. The DNA of the CDR3 is TGTGCCAGCAGCTTATTGGCGGGAGTTAGCAATGAGCAGTTCTTC. It translates to CASSLLAGVSNEQFF. The full variable domain, rest sourced from reference TRBV7-9 and TRBJ2-1, is DTGVSQNPRHKITKRGQNVTFRCDPISEHNRLYWYRQTLGQGPEFLTYFQNEAQLEKSRLLSDRFSAERPKGSFSTLEIQRTEQGDSAMYLCASSLLAGVSNEQFFGPGTRLTVL.